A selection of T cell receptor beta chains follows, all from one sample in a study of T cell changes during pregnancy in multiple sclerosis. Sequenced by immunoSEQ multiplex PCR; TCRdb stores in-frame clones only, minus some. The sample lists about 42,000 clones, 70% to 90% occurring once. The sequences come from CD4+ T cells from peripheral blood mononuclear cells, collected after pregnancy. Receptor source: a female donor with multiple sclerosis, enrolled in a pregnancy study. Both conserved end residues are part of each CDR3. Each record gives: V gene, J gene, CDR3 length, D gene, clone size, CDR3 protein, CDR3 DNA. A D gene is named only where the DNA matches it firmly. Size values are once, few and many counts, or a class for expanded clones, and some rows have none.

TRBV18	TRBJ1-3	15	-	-	CASSHGQIHGDTIYF	TGTGCCAGCTCACACGGACAAATCCATGGAGACACCATATATTTT
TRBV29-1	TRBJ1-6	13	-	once	CSVRTGYNSPLHF	TGCAGCGTTCGTACAGGGTATAATTCACCCCTCCACTTT
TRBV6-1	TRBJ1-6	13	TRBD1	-	CASRWQGDSPLHF	TGTGCCAGCAGGTGGCAGGGGGATTCACCCCTCCACTTT
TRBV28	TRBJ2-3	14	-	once	CASTSPRRVVTQYF	TGTGCCAGCACCTCCCCGCGGAGGGTGGTGACGCAGTATTTT
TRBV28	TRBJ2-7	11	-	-	CASSLREEKYF	TGTGCCAGCAGTTTGAGGGAGGAAAAGTACTTC
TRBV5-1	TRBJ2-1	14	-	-	CASSLVTANNEQFF	TGCGCCAGCAGCTTGGTGACAGCAAACAATGAGCAGTTCTTC
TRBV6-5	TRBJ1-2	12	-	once	CASQDRRYGYTF	TGTGCCAGCCAAGACAGACGCTATGGCTACACCTTC
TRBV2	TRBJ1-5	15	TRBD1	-	CASSGRDRGPQPQHF	TGTGCCAGCAGTGGACGGGACAGGGGGCCTCAGCCCCAGCATTTT
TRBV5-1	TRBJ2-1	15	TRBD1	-	CASSTRQGAWNEQFF	TGCGCCAGCAGCACCCGACAGGGGGCATGGAATGAGCAGTTCTTC
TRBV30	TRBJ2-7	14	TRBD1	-	CAWSLGTALYEQYF	TGTGCCTGGAGTCTCGGGACAGCCCTCTACGAGCAGTACTTC
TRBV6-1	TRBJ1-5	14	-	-	CASTGEDHRAAQHF	TGTGCCAGCACCGGAGAGGACCACCGAGCGGCCCAGCATTTT
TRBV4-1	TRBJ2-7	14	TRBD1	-	CASSRDSHSYEQYF	TGCGCCAGCAGCCGGGACAGCCACTCCTACGAGCAGTACTTC
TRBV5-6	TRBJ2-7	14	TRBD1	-	CASSFKDRGLEQYF	TGTGCCAGCAGCTTTAAGGACAGGGGGCTCGAGCAGTACTTC
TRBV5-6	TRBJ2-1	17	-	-	CASSSLGGQGGYNEQFF	TGTGCCAGCAGCTCCCTCGGGGGTCAGGGTGGCTACAATGAGCAGTTCTTC
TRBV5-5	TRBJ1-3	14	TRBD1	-	CARPRDRETNTIYF	TGTGCCAGACCCCGGGACAGGGAAACAAACACCATATATTTT
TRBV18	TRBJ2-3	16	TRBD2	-	CASSPRGAGGTDTQYF	TGTGCCAGCTCACCCCGAGGAGCGGGAGGCACAGATACGCAGTATTTT
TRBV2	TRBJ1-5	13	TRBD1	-	CASGQDSNQPQHF	TGTGCCAGCGGACAGGATAGCAATCAGCCCCAGCATTTT
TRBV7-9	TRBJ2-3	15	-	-	CASIPYAVGTDTQYF	TGTGCCAGCATCCCGTACGCGGTAGGCACAGATACGCAGTATTTT
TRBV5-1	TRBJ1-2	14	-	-	CASTTSGDSAGYTF	TGCGCCAGCACCACCTCGGGCGACAGTGCTGGCTACACCTTC
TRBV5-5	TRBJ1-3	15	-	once	CASSLYGEPGNTIYF	TGTGCCAGCAGCTTATATGGGGAGCCTGGAAACACCATATATTTT
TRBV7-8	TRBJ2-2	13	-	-	CASSLVRAGELFF	TGTGCCAGCAGCTTAGTCAGGGCCGGGGAGCTGTTTTTT
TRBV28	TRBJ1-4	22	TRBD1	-	CASSRTGGITKTAQNNVEKLFF	TGTGCCAGCAGTCGGACAGGGGGGATAACCAAAACAGCCCAAAACAACGTCGAAAAACTGTTTTTT
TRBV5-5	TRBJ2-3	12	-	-	CASSFSADTQYF	TGTGCCAGCAGCTTCTCTGCAGATACGCAGTATTTT
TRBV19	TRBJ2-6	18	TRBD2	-	CASTSRLGRGSGANVLTF	TGTGCCAGTACCTCAAGACTGGGGAGGGGCTCTGGGGCCAACGTCCTGACTTTC
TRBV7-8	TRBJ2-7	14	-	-	CASSLRAGPYEQYF	TGTGCCAGCAGCTTACGGGCAGGGCCCTACGAGCAGTACTTC
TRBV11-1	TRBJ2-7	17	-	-	CASSPRQRQAYGNEQYF	TGTGCCAGCAGCCCCCGCCAGAGACAGGCGTATGGCAACGAGCAGTACTTC
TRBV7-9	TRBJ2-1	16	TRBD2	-	CASSPGSGGVLNEQFF	TGTGCCAGCAGCCCTGGGAGCGGGGGGGTACTCAATGAGCAGTTCTTC
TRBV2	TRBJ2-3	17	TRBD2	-	CASSSLGLAGGPNTQYF	TGTGCCAGCAGTTCTCTGGGACTAGCGGGGGGCCCTAATACGCAGTATTTT
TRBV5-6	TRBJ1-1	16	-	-	CASSSIQVWMNTEAFF	TGTGCCAGCAGCTCGATACAGGTATGGATGAACACTGAAGCTTTCTTT
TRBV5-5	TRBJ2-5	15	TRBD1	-	CASSYWTGFQETQYF	TGTGCCAGCAGCTATTGGACAGGGTTTCAAGAGACCCAGTACTTC
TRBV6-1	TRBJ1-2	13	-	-	CASSETERDGYTF	TGTGCCAGCAGTGAAACCGAGAGGGATGGCTACACCTTC
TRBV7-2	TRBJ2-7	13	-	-	CASSLARGYEQYF	TGTGCCAGCAGCTTAGCGCGGGGATACGAGCAGTACTTC
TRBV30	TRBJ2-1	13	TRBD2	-	CAWTGGRYNEQFF	TGTGCCTGGACGGGGGGGAGGTACAATGAGCAGTTCTTC
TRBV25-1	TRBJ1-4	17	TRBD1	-	CASSEFSGGAYNEKLFF	TGTGCCAGCAGTGAATTCTCAGGGGGCGCTTACAATGAAAAACTGTTTTTT
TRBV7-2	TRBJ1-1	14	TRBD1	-	CASSFALGGGRAFF	TGTGCCAGCAGCTTCGCCCTAGGGGGCGGTCGGGCTTTCTTT
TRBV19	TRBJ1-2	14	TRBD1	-	CASSIRGQGYGYTF	TGTGCCAGTAGTATTAGGGGACAGGGTTATGGCTACACCTTC
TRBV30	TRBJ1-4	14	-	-	CAWSKTGREEKLFF	TGTGCCTGGAGCAAGACAGGAAGAGAGGAAAAACTGTTTTTT
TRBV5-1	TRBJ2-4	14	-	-	CASSPGEEGSIQYF	TGCGCCAGCAGCCCTGGAGAGGAGGGAAGCATTCAGTACTTC
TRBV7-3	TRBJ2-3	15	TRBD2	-	CASSRDGTSADTQYF	TGTGCCAGCAGCCGAGATGGGACTAGCGCAGATACGCAGTATTTT
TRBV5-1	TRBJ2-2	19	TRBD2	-	CASSLQDLAGGLFTGELFF	TGCGCCAGCAGCTTGCAGGATCTAGCGGGGGGACTTTTTACCGGGGAGCTGTTTTTT
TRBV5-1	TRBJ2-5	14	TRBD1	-	CASSRQGAQETQYF	TGCGCCAGCAGCCGTCAGGGGGCCCAAGAGACCCAGTACTTC
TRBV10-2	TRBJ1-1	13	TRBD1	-	CASSGGTEKRAFF	TGCGCCAGCAGTGGGGGGACAGAAAAACGAGCTTTCTTT
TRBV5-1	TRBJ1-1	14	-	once	CASSFTGINTEAFF	TGCGCCAGCAGCTTCACAGGGATTAACACTGAAGCTTTCTTT
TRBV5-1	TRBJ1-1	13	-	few	CASSLQMNTEAFF	TGCGCCAGCAGCTTGCAGATGAACACTGAAGCTTTCTTT
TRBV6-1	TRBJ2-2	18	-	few	CASSEDPGGGLNTGELFF	TGTGCCAGCAGTGAAGACCCTGGGGGGGGCCTTAACACCGGGGAGCTGTTTTTT
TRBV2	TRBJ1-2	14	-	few	CASTWGGSNYGYTF	TGTGCCAGCACTTGGGGGGGCAGCAACTATGGCTACACCTTC
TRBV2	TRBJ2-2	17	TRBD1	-	CARSAGTGSSNTGELFF	TGTGCCAGATCTGCCGGGACAGGGTCGTCGAACACCGGGGAGCTGTTTTTT
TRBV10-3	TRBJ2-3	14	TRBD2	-	CAISEGLATDTQYF	TGTGCCATCAGTGAGGGACTAGCAACAGATACGCAGTATTTT
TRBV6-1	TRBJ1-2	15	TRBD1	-	CASLLAGTGDYGYTF	TGTGCCAGCCTACTGGCAGGGACAGGGGACTATGGCTACACCTTC
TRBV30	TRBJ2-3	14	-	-	CAWSLGGESDTQYF	TGTGCCTGGAGTCTAGGGGGGGAATCAGATACGCAGTATTTT
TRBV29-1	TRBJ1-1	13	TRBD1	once	CSARTGEYTEAFF	TGCAGCGCACGGACAGGGGAGTACACTGAAGCTTTCTTT
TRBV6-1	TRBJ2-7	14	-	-	CASSVQRGWYEQYF	TGTGCCAGCAGTGTTCAAAGGGGGTGGTACGAGCAGTACTTC
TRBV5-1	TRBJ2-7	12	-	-	CASAPDDYEQYF	TGCGCCAGCGCTCCCGATGACTACGAGCAGTACTTC